The clone carrying this TCR beta chain was found many times. What it binds is unknown. This entry is derived from a study of T cells in Graves' hyperthyroidism and ophthalmopathy. Study-wide context: Peripheral blood was acquired at first diagnosis, ahead of any therapy whatsoever.

The V and J ends lost 7 bases and 4 bases respectively, with 10 bases between them. Germline values: CDR1 SQVTM, CDR2 ANQGSEA. The CDR3 is 11 amino acids. Amplification yielded TCR beta CDR3 regions, with RNA transcripts as the source. Using the HTBI primer set, a first-round RT-PCR was run on the TCR CDR3. MiXCR, applied by TCRdb to the multiplex PCR reads, yields one record per CDR3 protein. The sample shows approximately 690,000 distinct CDR3 sequences, about 14% of them seen only once. General observations from the study: Most expanded thyroid clonotypes above 0.001 also appeared in blood.

Sequencing input: blood. The chain links TRBV29-1 to TRBJ1-1, with D tentatively TRBD1 (6 bases). The sequence was collected from a woman in her 50s with Graves' ophthalmopathy. CDR3: CSALGGTEAFF. The DNA of the CDR3 is TGCAGCGCCCTAGGGGGCACTGAAGCTTTCTTT.